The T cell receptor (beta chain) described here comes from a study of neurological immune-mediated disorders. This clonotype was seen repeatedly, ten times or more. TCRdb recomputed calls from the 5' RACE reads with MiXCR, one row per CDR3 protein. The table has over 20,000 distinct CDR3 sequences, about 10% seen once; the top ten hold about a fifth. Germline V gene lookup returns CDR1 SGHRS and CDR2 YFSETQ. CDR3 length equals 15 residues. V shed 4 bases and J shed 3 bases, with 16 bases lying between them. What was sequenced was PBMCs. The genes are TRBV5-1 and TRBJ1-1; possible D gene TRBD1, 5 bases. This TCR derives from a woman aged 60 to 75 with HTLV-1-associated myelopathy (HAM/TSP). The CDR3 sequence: CASSTGWGGDTEAFF. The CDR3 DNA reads TGCGCCAGCAGCACAGGATGGGGGGGGGACACTGAAGCTTTCTTT. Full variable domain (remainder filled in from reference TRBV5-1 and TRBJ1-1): KAGVTQTPRYLIKTRGQQVTLSCSPISGHRSVSWYQQTPGQGLQFLFEYFSETQRNKGNFPGRFSGRQFSNSRSEMNVSTLELGDSALYLCASSTGWGGDTEAFFGQGTRLTVV.